This T cell receptor beta chain was captured in a study of blood T cell repertoires in COVID-19. In the study overall: Collection of acute and convalescent COVID-19 samples took place in the United States, Italy and Spain.

Libraries were prepared by immunoSEQ multiplex PCR; TCRdb keeps only in-frame clonotypes and omits some of them. The profile shows approximately 210,000 clones, 75% to 90% of them singletons. Per the germline V gene, CDR1 is KGHDR and CDR2 is SFDVKD. Germline trimming cut 0 bases from V and 7 bases from J; bases unmatched to any gene: 7. The CDR3 consists of 16 residues. J is TRBJ1-2 and V is TRBV24-1; TRBD1 agrees at 10 bases. The sequenced material came from peripheral blood. The sequence came from a woman aged 40 to 50 with acute or convalescent COVID-19. The CDR3 is CATSDLSARDRGGYTF. CDR3 nucleotides: TGTGCCACCAGTGATTTGTCGGCCCGGGACAGGGGTGGCTACACCTTC.